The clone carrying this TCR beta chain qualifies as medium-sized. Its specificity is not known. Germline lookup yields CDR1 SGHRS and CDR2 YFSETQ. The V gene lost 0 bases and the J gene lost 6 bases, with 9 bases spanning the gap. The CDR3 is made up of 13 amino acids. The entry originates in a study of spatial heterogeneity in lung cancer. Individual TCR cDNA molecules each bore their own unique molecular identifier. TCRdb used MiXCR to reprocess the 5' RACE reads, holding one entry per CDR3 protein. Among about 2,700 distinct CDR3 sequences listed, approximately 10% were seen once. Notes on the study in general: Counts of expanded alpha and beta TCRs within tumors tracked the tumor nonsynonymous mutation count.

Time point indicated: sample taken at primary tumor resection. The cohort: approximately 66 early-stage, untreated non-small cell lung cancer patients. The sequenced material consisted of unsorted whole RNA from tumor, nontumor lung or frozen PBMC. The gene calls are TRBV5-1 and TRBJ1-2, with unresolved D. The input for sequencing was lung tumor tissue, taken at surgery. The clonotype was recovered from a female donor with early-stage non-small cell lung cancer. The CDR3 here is CASSLVLGDGYTF. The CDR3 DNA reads TGCGCCAGCAGCTTGGTCTTGGGCGATGGCTACACCTTC.